Listed below are T cell receptor beta chains from one sample, sequenced in a study of human T cells and chemical hapten exposure. TCRdb reprocessed the RACE reads via MiXCR and lists one record per CDR3 protein. This table holds about 92,000 distinct CDR3 sequences, about 11% found once. Sequenced material: whole blood, taken in connection with sensitization to the hapten diphenylcyclopropenone (DPC). The receptors shown here come from a woman in her twenties or thirties with alopecia areata. Some clones in this sample may be carry-over from other donors' samples. Each CDR3 is given with its conserved first and last residue. Fields, in order: V gene, D gene, clone size, J gene, CDR3 DNA, CDR3 protein. A D gene is named only where the DNA matches it firmly. Clone size is shown for a subset of rows, as once, few, many or a class of expanded clone.

v_gene: TRBV7-2
d_gene: .
abundance: many
j_gene: TRBJ2-7
CDR3nt: TGTGCCAGCAGCCGGGGATCAGTCCCCTACGAGCAGTACTTC
CDR3aa: CASSRGSVPYEQYF

v_gene: TRBV15
d_gene: TRBD2
abundance: many
j_gene: TRBJ2-7
CDR3nt: TGTGCCACCAGCAGAGGTACGACGGGAGGCATGAACGAGCAGTACTTC
CDR3aa: CATSRGTTGGMNEQYF

v_gene: TRBV28
d_gene: TRBD1
abundance: few
j_gene: TRBJ2-5
CDR3nt: TGTGCCAGCAGTTCCCCGGACAGGGGAGGGACCCAGTACTTC
CDR3aa: CASSSPDRGGTQYF

v_gene: TRBV2
d_gene: TRBD1
abundance: many
j_gene: TRBJ1-4
CDR3nt: TGTGCCAGCACCCTACAGGGGACGGATGAAAAACTGTTTTTT
CDR3aa: CASTLQGTDEKLFF

v_gene: TRBV7-9
d_gene: TRBD2
abundance: .
j_gene: TRBJ2-2
CDR3nt: TGTGCCAGCAGCTTAATGACACTAGCGGGGGCAAGGAACACCGGGGAGCTGTTTTTT
CDR3aa: CASSLMTLAGARNTGELFF

v_gene: TRBV4-1
d_gene: .
abundance: .
j_gene: TRBJ2-5
CDR3nt: TGTGCCAGCAGCCAAGCGCGGGGGACCCAGTACTTC
CDR3aa: CASSQARGTQYF

v_gene: TRBV7-2
d_gene: .
abundance: many
j_gene: TRBJ1-1
CDR3nt: TGTGCCAGCAGCTTAGTCGCAGGGCTAAACACTGAAGCTTTCTTT
CDR3aa: CASSLVAGLNTEAFF

v_gene: TRBV28
d_gene: .
abundance: many
j_gene: TRBJ1-1
CDR3nt: TGTGCCAGCAGTTTATCCCACACTGAAGCTTTCTTT
CDR3aa: CASSLSHTEAFF

v_gene: TRBV12-3/TRBV12-4
d_gene: .
abundance: once
j_gene: TRBJ2-4
CDR3nt: TGTGCCACCCAAGGTGGGGTAAACATTCAGTACTTC
CDR3aa: CATQGGVNIQYF

v_gene: TRBV20-1
d_gene: TRBD1
abundance: .
j_gene: TRBJ1-4
CDR3nt: TGCAGTGCTCGTGCCGACAGGGGGCGGATTGAAAAACTGTTTTTT
CDR3aa: CSARADRGRIEKLFF

v_gene: TRBV29-1
d_gene: .
abundance: many
j_gene: TRBJ2-2
CDR3nt: TGCAGCGCCTCCCTTTCGGCAGGCGTCACCGGGGAGCTGTTTTTT
CDR3aa: CSASLSAGVTGELFF

v_gene: TRBV30
d_gene: .
abundance: .
j_gene: TRBJ2-5
CDR3nt: TGTGCCTGGATGGGTCTAGAGACCCAGTACTTC
CDR3aa: CAWMGLETQYF